The clone carrying this TCR beta chain has ten or more counts. The antigen remains undetermined. Read data end 3 residues before the CDR3 end; the end is taken from the germline J gene. This sample was included in a study of T cell clonality in common variable immunodeficiency. Points from the study as a whole: Shared TCRbeta clones were fewer between CVID subjects than controls. In common variable immunodeficiency, TCR beta chains reportedly carried fewer deletions and N-nucleotide insertions.

This CDR3 comprises 12 residues. The V end lost 5 bases, the J end lost 7 bases, and 11 bases lay between the germline ends. Germline CDR1 is SGHAT and CDR2 is FQNNGV. CVID and control samples used equivalent genomic DNA input. Repertoires were generated with immunoSEQ multiplex PCR, while TCRdb's copy carries only in-frame clones and drops some. Singletons are absent from the sample, which has approximately 50,000 clones. Sequenced material: peripheral blood mononuclear cells. The chain links TRBV11-2 to TRBJ1-1; tentatively, D is TRBD1 (6 bases). This clonotype was sampled from a person aged 18 to 75 in good health. The chain's CDR3 is CASSRQAFEAFF. The covered CDR3 bases are TGTGCCAGCAGCCGACAGGCTTTTGAA.